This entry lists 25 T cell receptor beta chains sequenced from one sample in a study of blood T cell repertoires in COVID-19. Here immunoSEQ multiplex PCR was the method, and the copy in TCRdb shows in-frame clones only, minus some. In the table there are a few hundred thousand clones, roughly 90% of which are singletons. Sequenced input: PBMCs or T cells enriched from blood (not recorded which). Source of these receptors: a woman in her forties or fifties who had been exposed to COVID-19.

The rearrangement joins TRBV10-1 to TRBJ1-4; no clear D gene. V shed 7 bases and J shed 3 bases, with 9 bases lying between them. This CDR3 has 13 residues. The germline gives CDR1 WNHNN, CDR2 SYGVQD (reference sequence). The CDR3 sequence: CASTGKPNEKLFF. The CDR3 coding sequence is TGCGCCAGCACAGGCAAACCTAATGAAAAACTGTTTTTT.

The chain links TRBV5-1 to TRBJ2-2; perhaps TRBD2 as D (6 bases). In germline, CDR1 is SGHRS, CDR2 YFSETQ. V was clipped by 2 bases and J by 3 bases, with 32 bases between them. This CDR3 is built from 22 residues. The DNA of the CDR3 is TGCGCCAGCAGCTTTTTCTACGGCGGGGTGGGGTCTCGTAGTCGGGACACCGGGGAGCTGTTTTTT. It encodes CASSFFYGGVGSRSRDTGELFF.

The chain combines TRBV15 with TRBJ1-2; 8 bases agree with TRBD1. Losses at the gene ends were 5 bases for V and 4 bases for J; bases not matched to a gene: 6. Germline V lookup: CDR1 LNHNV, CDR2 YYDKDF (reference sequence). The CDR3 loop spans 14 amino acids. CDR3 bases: TGTGCCACCAGCGCGGACAGGGCGAGCTATGGCTACACCTTC. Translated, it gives CATSADRASYGYTF.

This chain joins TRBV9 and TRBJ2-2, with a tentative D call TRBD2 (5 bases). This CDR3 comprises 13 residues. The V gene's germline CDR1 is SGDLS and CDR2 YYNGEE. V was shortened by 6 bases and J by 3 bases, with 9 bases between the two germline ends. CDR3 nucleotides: TGTGCCAGCAACGGGGAATACACCGGGGAGCTGTTTTTT. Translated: CASNGEYTGELFF.

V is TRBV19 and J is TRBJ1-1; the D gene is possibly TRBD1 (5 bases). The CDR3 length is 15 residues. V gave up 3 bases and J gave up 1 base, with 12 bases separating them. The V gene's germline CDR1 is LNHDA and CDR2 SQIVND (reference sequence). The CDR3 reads CASSIWGRANTEAFF. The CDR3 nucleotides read TGTGCCAGTAGTATTTGGGGCAGGGCGAACACTGAAGCTTTCTTT.

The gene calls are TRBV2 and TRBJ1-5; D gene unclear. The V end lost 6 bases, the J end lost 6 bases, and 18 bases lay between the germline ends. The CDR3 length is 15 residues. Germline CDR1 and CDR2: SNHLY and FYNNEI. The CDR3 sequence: CASSEILVASQPQHF. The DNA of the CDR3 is TGTGCCAGCAGCGAAATTCTCGTAGCTTCTCAGCCCCAGCATTTT.

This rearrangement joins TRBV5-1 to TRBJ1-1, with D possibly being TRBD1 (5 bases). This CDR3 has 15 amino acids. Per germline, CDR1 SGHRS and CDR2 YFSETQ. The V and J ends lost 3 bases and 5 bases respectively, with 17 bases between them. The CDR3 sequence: CASSSGLGVETEAFF. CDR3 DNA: TGCGCCAGCAGCTCCGGCCTAGGGGTGGAAACTGAAGCTTTCTTT.

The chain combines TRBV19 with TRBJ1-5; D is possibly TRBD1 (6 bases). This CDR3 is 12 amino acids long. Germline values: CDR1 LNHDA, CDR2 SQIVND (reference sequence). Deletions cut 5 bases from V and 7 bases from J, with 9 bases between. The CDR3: CASSDQGQPQHF. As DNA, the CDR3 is TGTGCCAGTAGTGATCAGGGGCAGCCCCAGCATTTT.

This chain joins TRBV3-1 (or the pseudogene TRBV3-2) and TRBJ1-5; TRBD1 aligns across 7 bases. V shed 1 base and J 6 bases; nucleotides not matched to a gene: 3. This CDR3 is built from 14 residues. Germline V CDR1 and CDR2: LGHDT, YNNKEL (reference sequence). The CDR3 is CASSQGYRGQPQHF. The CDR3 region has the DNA TGTGCCAGCAGCCAAGGGTACAGGGGTCAGCCCCAGCATTTT.

The CDR3 DNA reads as TGCGCCAGCAGCTTGGATCTAGCGGGGTCATCATTAGAGACCCAGTACTTC. Protein sequence: CASSLDLAGSSLETQYF. J is TRBJ2-5 and V is TRBV5-1; 9 bases agree with TRBD2. This CDR3 contains 17 residues. V shed 0 bases and J 4 bases; nucleotides not matched to a gene: 10. Germline V gene sequence: CDR1 SGHRS, CDR2 YFSETQ.

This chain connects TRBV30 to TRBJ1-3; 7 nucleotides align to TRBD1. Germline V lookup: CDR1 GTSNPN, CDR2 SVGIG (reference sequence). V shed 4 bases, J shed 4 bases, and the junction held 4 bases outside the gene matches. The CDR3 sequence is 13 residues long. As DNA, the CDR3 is TGTGCCTGGACATTACAGGGGGGAAACACCATATATTTT. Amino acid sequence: CAWTLQGGNTIYF.

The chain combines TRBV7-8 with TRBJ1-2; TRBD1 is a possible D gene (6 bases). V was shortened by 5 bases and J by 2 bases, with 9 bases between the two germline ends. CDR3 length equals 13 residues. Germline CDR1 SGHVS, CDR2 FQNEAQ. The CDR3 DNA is TGTGCCAGCAGCCCCACAGGGAACTATGGCTACACCTTC. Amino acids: CASSPTGNYGYTF.

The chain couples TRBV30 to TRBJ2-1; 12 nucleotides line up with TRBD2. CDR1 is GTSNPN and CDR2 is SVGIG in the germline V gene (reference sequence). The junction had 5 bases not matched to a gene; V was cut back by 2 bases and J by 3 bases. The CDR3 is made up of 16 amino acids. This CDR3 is CAWSPRTSGDYNEQFF. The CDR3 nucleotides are TGTGCCTGGAGTCCTCGGACTAGCGGGGACTACAATGAGCAGTTCTTC.

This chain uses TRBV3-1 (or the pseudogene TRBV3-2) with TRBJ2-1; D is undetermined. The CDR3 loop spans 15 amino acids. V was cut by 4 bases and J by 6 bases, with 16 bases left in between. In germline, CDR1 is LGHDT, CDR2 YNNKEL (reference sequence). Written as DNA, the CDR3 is TGTGCCAGCAGCCGACAACCGGCCTCCGGCAATGAGCAGTTCTTC. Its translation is CASSRQPASGNEQFF.

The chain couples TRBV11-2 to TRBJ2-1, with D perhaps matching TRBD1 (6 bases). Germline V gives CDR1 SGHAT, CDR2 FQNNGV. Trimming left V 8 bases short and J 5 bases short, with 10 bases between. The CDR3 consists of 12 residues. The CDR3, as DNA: TGTGCCAGCGGGGGCTGGAACAATGAGCAGTTCTTC. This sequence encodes CASGGWNNEQFF. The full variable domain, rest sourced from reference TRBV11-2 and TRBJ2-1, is EAGVAQSPRYKIIEKRQSVAFWCNPISGHATLYWYQQILGQGPKLLIQFQNNGVVDDSQLPKDRFSAERLKGVDSTLKIQPAKLEDSAVYLCASGGWNNEQFFGPGTRLTVL.

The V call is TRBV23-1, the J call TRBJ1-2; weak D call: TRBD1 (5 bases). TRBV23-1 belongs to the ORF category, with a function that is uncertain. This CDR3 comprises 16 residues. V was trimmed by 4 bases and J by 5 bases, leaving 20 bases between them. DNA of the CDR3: TGCGCCAGCAGTCTCCGGCGACAGAGTGAGATTTATGGCTACACCTTC. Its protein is CASSLRRQSEIYGYTF.

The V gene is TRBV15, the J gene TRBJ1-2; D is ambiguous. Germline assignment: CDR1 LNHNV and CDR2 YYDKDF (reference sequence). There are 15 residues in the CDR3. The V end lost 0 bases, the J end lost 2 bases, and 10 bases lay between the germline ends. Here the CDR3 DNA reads TGTGCCACCAGCAGAGATCTTTTGCGCAACTATGGCTACACCTTC. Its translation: CATSRDLLRNYGYTF.

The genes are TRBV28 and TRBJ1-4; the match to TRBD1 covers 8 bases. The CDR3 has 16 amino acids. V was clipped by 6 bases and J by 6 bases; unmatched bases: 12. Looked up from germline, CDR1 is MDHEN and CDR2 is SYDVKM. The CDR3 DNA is TGTGCCAGCAGCACCCCGACAGGGGTCGGATATGAAAAACTGTTTTTT. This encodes CASSTPTGVGYEKLFF.

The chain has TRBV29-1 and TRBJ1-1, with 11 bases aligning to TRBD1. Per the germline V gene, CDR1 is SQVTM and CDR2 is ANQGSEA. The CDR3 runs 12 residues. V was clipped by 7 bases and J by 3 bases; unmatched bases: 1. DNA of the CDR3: TGCAGCGGGGGACAGGGGGACACTGAAGCTTTCTTT. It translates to CSGGQGDTEAFF. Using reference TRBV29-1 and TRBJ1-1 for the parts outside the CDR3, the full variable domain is SAVISQKPSRDICQRGTSLTIQCQVDSQVTMMFWYRQQPGQSLTLIATANQGSEATYESGFVIDKFPISRPNLTFSTLTVSNMSPEDSSIYLCSGGQGDTEAFFGQGTRLTVV.

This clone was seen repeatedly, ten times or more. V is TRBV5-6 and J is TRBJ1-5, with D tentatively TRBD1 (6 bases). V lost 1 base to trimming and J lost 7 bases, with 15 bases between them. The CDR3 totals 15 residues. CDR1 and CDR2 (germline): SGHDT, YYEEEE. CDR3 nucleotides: TGTGCCAGCAGCTTGTTTGGCCCGAGGGGGCAGCCCCAGCATTTT. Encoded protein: CASSLFGPRGQPQHF.

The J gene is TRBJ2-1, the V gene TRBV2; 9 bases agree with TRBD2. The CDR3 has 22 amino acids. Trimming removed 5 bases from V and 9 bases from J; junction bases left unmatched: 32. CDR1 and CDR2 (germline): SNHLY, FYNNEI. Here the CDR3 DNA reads TGTGCCAGCAGTAGGAGTTCAAGCGGAGGAGGACTAGCGTCGGGATCAACTGTTGAGCAGTTCTTC. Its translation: CASSRSSSGGGLASGSTVEQFF.

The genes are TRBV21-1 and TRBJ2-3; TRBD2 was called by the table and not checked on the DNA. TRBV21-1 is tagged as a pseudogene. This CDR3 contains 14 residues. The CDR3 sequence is CASSNRRVTDTQYF. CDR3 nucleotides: TGTGCCAGCAGCAATCGGCGGGTTACAGATACGCAGTATTTT.

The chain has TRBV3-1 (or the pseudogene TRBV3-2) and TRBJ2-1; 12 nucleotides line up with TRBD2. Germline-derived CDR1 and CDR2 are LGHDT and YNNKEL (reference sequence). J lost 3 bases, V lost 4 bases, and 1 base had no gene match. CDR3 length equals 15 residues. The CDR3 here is CASSRTSGDYNEQFF. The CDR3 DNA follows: TGTGCCAGCAGCCGGACTAGCGGGGACTACAATGAGCAGTTCTTC.

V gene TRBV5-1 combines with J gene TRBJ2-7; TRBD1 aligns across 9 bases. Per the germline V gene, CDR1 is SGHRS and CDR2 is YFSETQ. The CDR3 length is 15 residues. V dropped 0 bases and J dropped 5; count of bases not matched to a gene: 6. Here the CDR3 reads CASSLVGQGINEQYF. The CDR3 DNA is TGCGCCAGCAGCTTGGTGGGACAGGGAATCAACGAGCAGTACTTC.

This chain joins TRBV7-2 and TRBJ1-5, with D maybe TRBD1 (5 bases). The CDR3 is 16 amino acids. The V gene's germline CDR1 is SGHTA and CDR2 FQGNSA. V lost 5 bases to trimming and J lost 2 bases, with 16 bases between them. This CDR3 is CASSAGAGWRNQPQHF. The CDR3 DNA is TGTGCCAGCAGCGCCGGGGCGGGGTGGCGCAATCAGCCCCAGCATTTT.